The 16 T cell receptor beta chains in this list originate from one sample, sequenced in a study of blood T cells in healthy people across ages. Next came a second PCR, run for about 7 to 11 cycles, which used a sample-barcoded 5' primer along with a J-beta primer mix. MiXCR was run by TCRdb on the 5' RACE reads, yielding one entry per CDR3 protein. In the table there are around 800,000 distinct CDR3 sequences, 55% to 65% of which are singletons. The material sequenced was blood. Receptors were obtained from a man in his thirties or forties in good health.

This clonotype was detected a few times. The J gene is TRBJ2-3, the V gene TRBV4-2; D gene uncertain. The V gene lost 5 bases and the J gene lost 2 bases, with 8 bases spanning the gap. CDR3 length: 13 amino acids. CDR1 LGHNA and CDR2 YNFKEQ come from the germline V gene. The CDR3 DNA reads as TGTGCCAGCAGCAAGACATACACAGATACGCAGTATTTT. Translated: CASSKTYTDTQYF.

This sequence joins TRBV18 and TRBJ2-2, with TRBD1 identical over 7 bases. V was pared by 5 bases and J by 2 bases, with 8 bases of the junction left unmatched. Germline V gives CDR1 KGHSH, CDR2 LQKENI. The CDR3 totals 16 residues. Here the CDR3 reads CASSTNRQGNTGELFF. DNA for the CDR3: TGTGCCAGCTCAACTAACAGACAGGGAAACACCGGGGAGCTGTTTTTT.

The chain carries TRBV3-1 and TRBJ2-3, with 11 positions matching TRBD2. The V gene's germline CDR1 is LGHDT and CDR2 YNNKEL (reference sequence). Germline trimming cut 5 bases from V and 3 bases from J; bases unmatched to any gene: 7. The CDR3 is made up of 16 amino acids. CDR3 in amino acids: CASSSLAGGATDTQYF. The CDR3 DNA is TGTGCCAGCAGCTCCCTAGCGGGGGGCGCAACAGATACGCAGTATTTT.

The rearrangement uses TRBV4-2 and TRBJ2-4; 7 bases line up with TRBD2. The J call is doubtful: the DNA matches TRBJ2-7 better. The length of the CDR3 is 16 residues. Germline V gene sequence: CDR1 LGHNA, CDR2 YNFKEQ. The CDR3 region is CASSQEKRGPPYEQYF. CDR3 nucleotides: TGTGCCAGCAGCCAAGAGAAGCGGGGCCCCCCCTACGAGCAGTACTTC.

J is TRBJ1-6 and V is TRBV7-9, with TRBD1 as a possible D gene (6 bases). The CDR3 is 14 residues long. CDR1 is SEHNR, CDR2 FQNEAQ, per germline (reference sequence). V was cut by 6 bases and J by 10 bases, with 16 bases left in between. The chain's CDR3 is CASSLGQKDSPLHF. CDR3 DNA: TGTGCCAGCAGTCTCGGACAGAAGGACTCACCCCTCCACTTT.

The chain uses TRBV6-2 or TRBV6-3 and TRBJ1-4; D call uncertain. The CDR3 has 15 residues. V lost 8 bases, J lost 1 base, and 14 bases lay in between. CDR1 MNHEY and CDR2 SVGEGT come from the germline V gene. The CDR3 sequence: CASCGGYGTNEKLFF. DNA of the CDR3: TGTGCCAGCTGTGGAGGGTATGGAACTAATGAAAAACTGTTTTTT.

Written as DNA, the CDR3 is TGTGCCAGCAGTAGACGGAGCCAAGAGACCCAGTACTTC. Translated: CASSRRSQETQYF. The chain has TRBV12-3 or TRBV12-4 and TRBJ2-5; D remains ambiguous. The CDR3 covers 13 residues. Trimming stripped 5 bases from V and 1 base from J, with 8 bases between.

The chain uses TRBV29-1 and TRBJ1-1, with 11 bases fitting TRBD1. In germline, CDR1 is SQVTM, CDR2 ANQGSEA. This CDR3 has 13 amino acids. Losses at the gene ends were 7 bases for V and 5 bases for J; bases not matched to a gene: 6. In DNA form, the CDR3 reads TGCAGCGGGGGGGGACAGGGGGGGACTGAAGCTTTCTTT. This translates into CSGGGQGGTEAFF.

V and J are TRBV6-1 and TRBJ1-2; possibly TRBD1 for D (5 bases). Germline lookup yields CDR1 MNHNS and CDR2 SASEGT. Between the trimmed V and J ends, which lost 2 bases and 8 bases, there was a span of 12 bases. The CDR3 totals 13 residues. CDR3 protein: CASSELGGWGYTF. DNA of the CDR3: TGTGCCAGCAGTGAACTCGGGGGTTGGGGCTACACCTTC.

The chain couples TRBV4-2 to TRBJ1-6; unclear D gene. The ends were cut back, 0 bases at V and 10 bases at J, with 7 bases in the middle. CDR1 is LGHNA and CDR2 is YNFKEQ in the germline V gene. The CDR3 runs to 13 residues. This CDR3 is CASSQDGSSPLHF. CDR3 nucleotides: TGTGCCAGCAGCCAAGACGGATCATCACCCCTCCACTTT.

This rearrangement joins TRBV7-3 to TRBJ2-4, with 8 nucleotides matching TRBD1. The germline CDR1 and CDR2 sequences are SGHTA and FQGTGA. The trim removed 5 bases at V and 5 bases at J, leaving 8 bases unmatched. The CDR3 totals 15 residues. The CDR3 loop is CASSQGAGSQNIQYF. In DNA, the CDR3 is TGTGCCAGCAGCCAGGGGGCGGGGTCCCAAAACATTCAGTACTTC.

V and J are TRBV29-1 and TRBJ2-7, with D unresolved. Germline V gene data show CDR1 as SQVTM and CDR2 as ANQGSEA. The V end was cut by 0 bases, the J end by 4 bases, with 16 bases between. The CDR3 sequence is 15 residues long. For the CDR3, the DNA is TGCAGCGTTGAAGAGTTGGCAGGTAGAAGTTACGAGCAGTACTTC. It specifies CSVEELAGRSYEQYF.

The chain combines TRBV11-2 with TRBJ2-5; D remains ambiguous. This CDR3 spans 12 amino acids. Trimming left V 10 bases short and J 2 bases short, with 11 bases between. Germline values: CDR1 SGHAT, CDR2 FQNNGV. CDR3 nucleotides: TGTGCCACAGCATTTTCTCAAGAGACCCAGTACTTC. Translating gives CATAFSQETQYF. Drawing the rest from reference TRBV11-2 and TRBJ2-5, the complete variable domain is EAGVAQSPRYKIIEKRQSVAFWCNPISGHATLYWYQQILGQGPKLLIQFQNNGVVDDSQLPKDRFSAERLKGVDSTLKIQPAKLEDSAVYLCATAFSQETQYFGPGTRLLVL.

This rearrangement joins TRBV6-2 or TRBV6-3 to TRBJ1-2, with 8 bases that match TRBD1. The V gene end was trimmed by 7 bases and the J gene end by 7 bases; junction bases not matched to a gene: 5. CDR3 size: 12 residues. CDR1 is MNHEY, CDR2 SVGEGT, per germline. CDR3 DNA sequence: TGTGCCAGCAAAGACAGGGGAACTGGCTACACCTTC. Its translation: CASKDRGTGYTF.

This sequence joins TRBV7-2 and TRBJ2-7, with D hard to call. The CDR3 has 13 residues. The V gene's germline CDR1 is SGHTA and CDR2 FQGNSA. V gave up 3 bases and J gave up 2 bases, with 8 bases separating them. CDR3: CASSLVATYEQYF. The CDR3, as DNA: TGTGCCAGCAGCTTGGTTGCAACCTACGAGCAGTACTTC.

J is TRBJ2-7 and V is TRBV7-2, with 7 nucleotides matching TRBD1. This CDR3 has 16 amino acids. CDR1 and CDR2 from the germline V gene are SGHTA and FQGNSA. V lost 5 bases to trimming and J lost 2 bases; unmatched junction nucleotides: 12. In nucleotides, the CDR3 is TGTGCCAGCAGCAAACTCGGACAGGTTCTCACCTACGAGCAGTACTTC. Protein product: CASSKLGQVLTYEQYF.